These T cell receptor beta chains were read from a single sample in a study of blood T cell repertoires in COVID-19. Generated by immunoSEQ multiplex PCR, the TCRdb table keeps only in-frame clones and is missing some. Of 57,000 or so clones in the sample, more than 70% are singletons; the top ten hold around 21%. The sample consisted of peripheral blood. The receptor source for this set is a woman aged 45-65 years with active or convalescent COVID-19. Both conserved end residues are part of each CDR3. The D gene is left open where the match is weak. For some rows the clone size is stated as once, few or many, or as a class when expanded; others skip it.

CDR3aa: CASSYDEANTGELFF
CDR3nt: TGTGCCAGCAGTTACGACGAGGCGAACACCGGGGAGCTGTTTTTT
d_gene: -
j_gene: TRBJ2-2
len: 15
abundance: -
v_gene: TRBV6-5

CDR3aa: CSVAPQTGNTEAFF
CDR3nt: TGCAGCGTTGCACCACAAACAGGGAACACTGAAGCTTTCTTT
d_gene: -
j_gene: TRBJ1-1
len: 14
abundance: -
v_gene: TRBV29-1

CDR3aa: CASSPSGRPTGAFF
CDR3nt: TGTGCCAGCAGCCCCTCCGGGCGCCCGACAGGTGCTTTCTTC
d_gene: -
j_gene: TRBJ2-7
len: 14
abundance: few
v_gene: TRBV7-2

CDR3aa: CATSVRTGTGGLEQYF
CDR3nt: TGTGCCACCAGCGTTCGGACCGGGACAGGGGGCCTCGAGCAGTACTTC
d_gene: TRBD1
j_gene: TRBJ2-7
len: 16
abundance: -
v_gene: TRBV15

CDR3aa: CASSQASAEAFF
CDR3nt: TGTGCCAGCAGCCAAGCAAGCGCTGAAGCTTTCTTT
d_gene: -
j_gene: TRBJ1-1
len: 12
abundance: -
v_gene: TRBV4-2

CDR3aa: CASSLEAGWNEQFF
CDR3nt: TGTGCCAGCAGCTTGGAGGCGGGTTGGAATGAGCAGTTCTTC
d_gene: -
j_gene: TRBJ2-1
len: 14
abundance: once
v_gene: TRBV5-4

CDR3aa: CASRDRDRVNTQYF
CDR3nt: TGTGCCAGCAGGGACCGGGACAGGGTAAATACGCAGTATTTT
d_gene: TRBD1
j_gene: TRBJ2-3
len: 14
abundance: -
v_gene: TRBV6-5

CDR3aa: CACTAGNIYEQYF
CDR3nt: TGTGCCTGTACCGCAGGTAACATCTACGAGCAGTACTTC
d_gene: -
j_gene: TRBJ2-7
len: 13
abundance: once
v_gene: TRBV30

CDR3aa: CASSLFSNYGYTF
CDR3nt: TGTGCCAGCAGTTTATTCTCTAACTATGGCTACACCTTC
d_gene: -
j_gene: TRBJ1-2
len: 13
abundance: -
v_gene: TRBV12-3/TRBV12-4

CDR3aa: CASSATGGLAGNTIYF
CDR3nt: TGTGCCAGCTCAGCAACAGGGGGCTTAGCTGGAAACACCATATATTTT
d_gene: TRBD1
j_gene: TRBJ1-3
len: 16
abundance: -
v_gene: TRBV18

CDR3aa: CSLRHGGTDTQYF
CDR3nt: TGCAGCTTGAGACACGGGGGCACAGATACGCAGTATTTT
d_gene: -
j_gene: TRBJ2-3
len: 13
abundance: -
v_gene: TRBV29-1

CDR3aa: CASSESAEFTDTQYF
CDR3nt: TGTGCCAGCAGTGAATCGGCGGAGTTCACAGATACGCAGTATTTT
d_gene: -
j_gene: TRBJ2-3
len: 15
abundance: many
v_gene: TRBV2

CDR3aa: CASSLRGRPGDTQYF
CDR3nt: TGTGCCAGCAGCCTCCGCGGGAGGCCCGGGGATACGCAGTATTTT
d_gene: TRBD2
j_gene: TRBJ2-3
len: 15
abundance: -
v_gene: TRBV11-3

CDR3aa: CASSPGTGRLEQYF
CDR3nt: TGTGCCAGCAGTCCCGGGACAGGACGCCTCGAGCAGTACTTC
d_gene: TRBD1
j_gene: TRBJ2-7
len: 14
abundance: -
v_gene: TRBV27

CDR3aa: CASNRGYKDEQFF
CDR3nt: TGTGCCAGCAACAGGGGCTACAAGGATGAGCAGTTCTTC
d_gene: TRBD1
j_gene: TRBJ2-1
len: 13
abundance: -
v_gene: TRBV6-5

CDR3aa: CASSSGVPGGYYEQYF
CDR3nt: TGTGCCAGCAGCTCAGGGGTCCCGGGAGGGTATTACGAGCAGTACTTC
d_gene: TRBD2
j_gene: TRBJ2-7
len: 16
abundance: few
v_gene: TRBV5-4

CDR3aa: CASRGAASRATEAFF
CDR3nt: TGCGCCAGCAGAGGGGCAGCGTCACGGGCCACTGAAGCTTTCTTT
d_gene: -
j_gene: TRBJ1-1
len: 15
abundance: -
v_gene: TRBV10-2

CDR3aa: CASSLITRDEQYF
CDR3nt: TGTGCCAGCAGCTTGATCACCAGGGACGAGCAGTACTTC
d_gene: -
j_gene: TRBJ2-7
len: 13
abundance: -
v_gene: TRBV5-5

CDR3aa: CASSSTGTGGYSPLHF
CDR3nt: TGCGCCAGCAGCTCCACCGGGACAGGGGGCTATTCACCCCTCCACTTT
d_gene: TRBD1
j_gene: TRBJ1-6
len: 16
abundance: -
v_gene: TRBV5-1

CDR3aa: CASSLWGTGVGEQYF
CDR3nt: TGTGCCAGCAGCTTATGGGGGACAGGGGTTGGCGAGCAGTACTTC
d_gene: TRBD1
j_gene: TRBJ2-7
len: 15
abundance: -
v_gene: TRBV7-3

CDR3aa: CSVFVTLNTEAFF
CDR3nt: TGCAGCGTGTTCGTGACATTGAACACTGAAGCTTTCTTT
d_gene: -
j_gene: TRBJ1-1
len: 13
abundance: once
v_gene: TRBV29-1

CDR3aa: CASSPRLRTSGTNEQFF
CDR3nt: TGTGCCAGCAGTCCCCGGCTTAGGACTAGCGGGACCAATGAGCAGTTCTTC
d_gene: TRBD2
j_gene: TRBJ2-1
len: 17
abundance: few
v_gene: TRBV27

CDR3aa: CASSDSYGSPDTQYF
CDR3nt: TGTGCCAGCAGTGACTCTTACGGTTCTCCAGATACGCAGTATTTT
d_gene: -
j_gene: TRBJ2-3
len: 15
abundance: -
v_gene: TRBV6-4

CDR3aa: CASSLFFSGRKPPDNEQFF
CDR3nt: TGCGCCAGCAGCTTATTTTTTAGCGGGAGGAAACCGCCAGACAATGAGCAGTTCTTC
d_gene: TRBD2
j_gene: TRBJ2-1
len: 19
abundance: -
v_gene: TRBV5-1

CDR3aa: CASSSWGRGENTEAFF
CDR3nt: TGTGCCAGCAGCTCGTGGGGACGGGGGGAGAACACTGAAGCTTTCTTT
d_gene: -
j_gene: TRBJ1-1
len: 16
abundance: -
v_gene: TRBV7-9

CDR3aa: CASSEAGGSSYEQYF
CDR3nt: TGTGCCAGCAGTGAAGCAGGGGGAAGCTCCTACGAGCAGTACTTC
d_gene: -
j_gene: TRBJ2-7
len: 15
abundance: -
v_gene: TRBV2

CDR3aa: CASSWDRNEQYF
CDR3nt: TGTGCCAGCAGCTGGGACAGAAACGAGCAGTACTTC
d_gene: TRBD1
j_gene: TRBJ2-7
len: 12
abundance: -
v_gene: TRBV7-9

CDR3aa: CASSAPPGLVAFF
CDR3nt: TGTGCCAGCAGTGCTCCACCGGGACTTGTAGCTTTCTTT
d_gene: -
j_gene: TRBJ1-1
len: 13
abundance: -
v_gene: TRBV2

CDR3aa: CASSLVVAGAEYEQYF
CDR3nt: TGTGCCAGCAGCTTGGTGGTAGCGGGAGCCGAGTACGAGCAGTACTTC
d_gene: TRBD2
j_gene: TRBJ2-7
len: 16
abundance: -
v_gene: TRBV5-6

CDR3aa: CASSMGTSGSPRYNEQFF
CDR3nt: TGTGCCAGTAGTATGGGAACTAGCGGGAGTCCCCGCTACAATGAGCAGTTCTTC
d_gene: TRBD2
j_gene: TRBJ2-1
len: 18
abundance: -
v_gene: TRBV19

CDR3aa: CASSIYGTSRYNEQFF
CDR3nt: TGTGCCAGTAGTATCTACGGGACTTCCCGATACAATGAGCAGTTCTTC
d_gene: -
j_gene: TRBJ2-1
len: 16
abundance: -
v_gene: TRBV19

CDR3aa: CASSIDGSGEAFF
CDR3nt: TGTGCCAGTAGTATAGATGGTTCGGGTGAAGCTTTCTTT
d_gene: -
j_gene: TRBJ1-1
len: 13
abundance: -
v_gene: TRBV19

CDR3aa: CATSDQPGTSTDTQYF
CDR3nt: TGTGCCACCAGTGATCAACCCGGGACTAGCACAGATACGCAGTATTTT
d_gene: -
j_gene: TRBJ2-3
len: 16
abundance: -
v_gene: TRBV24-1

CDR3aa: CASSQDLEGRSKDGYTF
CDR3nt: TGTGCCAGCAGCCAAGATCTAGAGGGCCGGAGTAAGGATGGCTACACCTTC
d_gene: -
j_gene: TRBJ1-2
len: 17
abundance: -
v_gene: TRBV14

CDR3aa: CASSLDRVSDTQYF
CDR3nt: TGTGCCAGCAGTCTGGACAGGGTCTCCGATACGCAGTATTTT
d_gene: TRBD1
j_gene: TRBJ2-3
len: 14
abundance: -
v_gene: TRBV28